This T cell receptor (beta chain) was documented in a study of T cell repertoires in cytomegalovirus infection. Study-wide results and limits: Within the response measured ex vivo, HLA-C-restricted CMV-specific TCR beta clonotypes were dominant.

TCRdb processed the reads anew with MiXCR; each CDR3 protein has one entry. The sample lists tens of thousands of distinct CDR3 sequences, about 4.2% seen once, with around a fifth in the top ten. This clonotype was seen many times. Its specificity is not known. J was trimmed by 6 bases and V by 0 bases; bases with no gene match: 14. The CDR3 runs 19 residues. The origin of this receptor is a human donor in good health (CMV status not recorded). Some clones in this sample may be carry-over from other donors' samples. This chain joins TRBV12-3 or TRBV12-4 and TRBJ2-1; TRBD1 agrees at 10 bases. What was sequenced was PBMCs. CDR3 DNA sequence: TGTGCCAGCAGTTTAGCGCTTTTAGGGACAGGGGAGAGGTTCAATGAGCAGTTCTTC. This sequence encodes CASSLALLGTGERFNEQFF.